This entry lists 27 T cell receptor beta chains sequenced from one sample in a study of cytomegalovirus exposure and HLA in healthy donors. Primers included in the PCR were 60 Vbeta and 13 Jbeta primers. Generated by immunoSEQ multiplex PCR, the TCRdb table keeps only in-frame clones and is missing some. The sample shows 210,000 or so clones, 70% to 85% of them seen only once. The sequencing input was PBMCs. The receptors come from a woman aged 40-49 years in good health and CMV-seronegative.

V is TRBV13 and J is TRBJ2-7; tentative D call: TRBD1 (6 bases). The CDR3 length is 14 residues. Germline V gene sequence: CDR1 PRHDT, CDR2 FYEKMQ (reference sequence). Trimming left V 5 bases short and J 5 bases short, with 16 bases between. CDR3 region: CASSLTYRDHEQYF. DNA for the CDR3: TGTGCCAGCAGCCTTACCTACAGGGACCACGAGCAGTACTTC.

V gene TRBV11-2 combines with J gene TRBJ2-1; 7 nucleotides match TRBD1. J lost 3 bases, V lost 3 bases, and 5 bases had no gene match. Germline assignment: CDR1 SGHAT and CDR2 FQNNGV. The CDR3 contains 15 residues. The CDR3 protein is CASSFARGFYNEQFF. The CDR3 coding sequence is TGTGCCAGCAGCTTCGCCAGGGGGTTCTACAATGAGCAGTTCTTC.

The chain employs TRBV9 and TRBJ1-4, with D unclear. V was cut by 3 bases and J by 4 bases, with 13 bases left in between. The CDR3 extends over 15 amino acids. Germline CDR1 is SGDLS and CDR2 is YYNGEE. The CDR3 DNA is TGTGCCAGCAGCGACTCTATGGGCTATAATGAAAAACTGTTTTTT. Translation gives CASSDSMGYNEKLFF.

The V and J genes are TRBV5-1 and TRBJ2-7; unclear D gene. The ends were cut back, 0 bases at V and 2 bases at J, with 15 bases in the middle. The V gene's germline CDR1 is SGHRS and CDR2 YFSETQ. The CDR3 has 16 residues. The CDR3 region is CASSLGAGPFAYEQYF. As DNA, the CDR3 is TGCGCCAGCAGCTTGGGGGCAGGCCCTTTTGCCTACGAGCAGTACTTC.

The genes are TRBV7-2 and TRBJ2-2, with 11 nucleotides matching TRBD2. This CDR3 has 19 residues. V gave up 1 base and J gave up 1 base; unmatched junction bases: 8. The germline CDR1 and CDR2 sequences are SGHTA and FQGNSA. The CDR3 protein is CASSLGAGTSGMNTGELFF. The CDR3 DNA is TGTGCCAGCAGCTTAGGAGCCGGGACTAGCGGCATGAACACCGGGGAGCTGTTTTTT.

This clone has a handful of counts. The J gene is TRBJ2-2, the V gene TRBV15, with 7 bases aligning to TRBD1. CDR3 length: 16 residues. Germline V gene lookup returns CDR1 LNHNV and CDR2 YYDKDF (reference sequence). Trimming cost V 5 bases and J 4 bases; bases outside gene matches: 10. CDR3 protein: CATSGNRGLSTGELFF. As DNA, the CDR3 is TGTGCCACCAGCGGAAACAGGGGTTTGAGCACCGGGGAGCTGTTTTTT.

The chain recombines TRBV7-9 with TRBJ2-7; D ambiguous. Looked up from germline, CDR1 is SEHNR and CDR2 is FQNEAQ (reference sequence). The CDR3 is made up of 13 amino acids. Trimming cost V 1 base and J 5 bases, with 9 bases left between them. CDR3 amino acids: CASSLGTLDEQYF. The CDR3 region has the DNA TGTGCCAGCAGCTTAGGAACTCTAGACGAGCAGTACTTC.

J is TRBJ1-1 and V is TRBV19, with TRBD1 identical over 12 bases. Trimming took 3 bases from V and 3 from J; bases not matched to a gene: 5. This CDR3 has 16 amino acids. Germline V gene lookup returns CDR1 LNHDA and CDR2 SQIVND (reference sequence). The CDR3, as DNA: TGTGCCAGTAGTATCGGGGGACAGGGGGCGGACACTGAAGCTTTCTTT. This translates into CASSIGGQGADTEAFF.

This clone appeared once. The chain links TRBV6-1 to TRBJ1-1, with 9 bases fitting TRBD1. CDR3 size: 14 residues. Germline V gene data show CDR1 as MNHNS and CDR2 as SASEGT. J lost 4 bases, V lost 6 bases, and 6 bases had no gene match. CDR3: CASRIQGASTEAFF. The CDR3 DNA reads TGTGCCAGCAGAATACAGGGGGCCAGCACTGAAGCTTTCTTT.

In this sample, this clone turned up a few times. The gene calls are TRBV4-3 and TRBJ2-7, with D unclear. The V end lost 4 bases, the J end lost 0 bases, and 13 bases lay between the germline ends. The germline V gene has CDR1 LGHNA and CDR2 YSLEER. The CDR3 has 15 amino acids. This CDR3 reads CASSPNLRYSYEQYF. The CDR3 DNA sequence: TGCGCCAGCAGCCCGAACCTCAGGTACTCCTACGAGCAGTACTTC.

This clone came up once. V and J are TRBV29-1 and TRBJ1-2; 9 nucleotides align to TRBD1. The V and J ends lost 6 bases and 2 bases, in that order; junction bases with no gene match: 16. Germline V gene lookup returns CDR1 SQVTM and CDR2 ANQGSEA. The CDR3 is 17 amino acids. The CDR3 region has the DNA TGCAGCGTCCCCCATCCCTCCGGGACAGGGAACAACTATGGCTACACCTTC. Its translation is CSVPHPSGTGNNYGYTF.

This chain links TRBV5-1 with TRBJ2-5; possibly TRBD1 for D (7 bases). Germline-derived CDR1 and CDR2 are SGHRS and YFSETQ. The V end was cut by 2 bases, the J end by 5 bases, with 16 bases between. The CDR3 length is 15 residues. CDR3 loop: CASSFSRGAGETQYF. Here the CDR3 DNA reads TGCGCCAGCAGCTTTTCCAGGGGGGCAGGGGAGACCCAGTACTTC.

This clone is a singleton in its sample. The genes are TRBV6-5 and TRBJ2-3; D remains unclear. V shed 9 bases and J shed 3 bases, with 13 bases lying between them. CDR1 MNHEY and CDR2 SVGAGI come from the germline V gene. The CDR3 is 13 amino acids. The CDR3 sequence: CASKSRSTDTQYF. The CDR3 coding sequence is TGTGCCAGTAAGTCGAGGAGTACAGATACGCAGTATTTT.

The chain has TRBV4-2 and TRBJ2-5; TRBD2 aligns across 9 bases. The CDR3 is 17 amino acids. Trimming cost V 1 base and J 1 base; bases outside gene matches: 7. CDR1 is LGHNA and CDR2 is YNFKEQ in the germline V gene. The CDR3 loop is CASSQGPSGAIQETQYF. The CDR3 DNA reads as TGTGCCAGCAGCCAAGGACCTAGCGGGGCAATCCAAGAGACCCAGTACTTC.

The chain links TRBV7-6 to TRBJ2-3, with D possibly TRBD2 on 6 matching bases. The germline CDR1 and CDR2 sequences are SGHVS and FNYEAQ. There are 13 residues in the CDR3. The V and J ends lost 3 bases and 6 bases respectively, with 10 bases between them. The CDR3 spells CASSFVAADTQYF. The CDR3 coding sequence is TGTGCCAGCAGCTTTGTAGCGGCCGATACGCAGTATTTT.

The chain is built from TRBV5-1 and TRBJ1-5; D unclear. This CDR3 has 13 amino acids. The V gene lost 2 bases and the J gene lost 5 bases, with 8 bases spanning the gap. Per germline, CDR1 SGHRS and CDR2 YFSETQ. The CDR3 loop reads CASSLESDQPQHF. DNA of the CDR3: TGCGCCAGCAGCTTAGAGTCTGATCAGCCCCAGCATTTT.

The chain is built from TRBV7-8 and TRBJ2-4, with 10 positions matching TRBD1. J was trimmed by 0 bases and V by 1 base; bases with no gene match: 18. CDR3 length equals 22 residues. Per germline, CDR1 SGHVS and CDR2 FQNEAQ. The CDR3 is CASSLGVTGGARSALAKNIQYF. As DNA, the CDR3 is TGTGCCAGCAGCTTAGGGGTGACAGGGGGCGCGAGGTCGGCCCTAGCCAAAAACATTCAGTACTTC.

As to this clone: Other DNA sequences in this sample translate to the same CDR3. This chain connects TRBV7-6 to TRBJ2-7, with 11 bases fitting TRBD1. This CDR3 has 14 residues. The V gene end was trimmed by 5 bases and the J gene end by 3 bases; junction bases not matched to a gene: 3. The germline gives CDR1 SGHVS, CDR2 FNYEAQ. The DNA of the CDR3 is TGTGCCAGCAGCCCCGGGACAGGGGGCTACGAGCAGTACTTC. Translating gives CASSPGTGGYEQYF.

V and J are TRBV11-2 and TRBJ2-5; 7 nucleotides match TRBD2. The CDR3 extends over 13 amino acids. CDR1 and CDR2 from the germline V gene are SGHAT and FQNNGV. V was pared by 6 bases and J by 0 bases, with 1 base of the junction left unmatched. The CDR3 protein is CASRAGNQETQYF. In DNA form, the CDR3 reads TGTGCCAGCAGAGCGGGGAACCAAGAGACCCAGTACTTC.

J is TRBJ1-2 and V is TRBV4-3, with TRBD1 matching over 7 bases. CDR1 and CDR2 (germline): LGHNA, YSLEER. V was pared by 0 bases and J by 5 bases, with 9 bases of the junction left unmatched. This CDR3 contains 16 residues. The CDR3, as DNA: TGCGCCAGCAGCCAAGATCCGGGACAGACCTTTTATGGCTACACCTTC. Protein: CASSQDPGQTFYGYTF.

The V call is TRBV18, the J call TRBJ1-5, with a possible D match to TRBD1 (6 bases). There are 15 residues in the CDR3. Between the trimmed V and J ends, which lost 4 bases and 7 bases, there was a span of 17 bases. Germline lookup yields CDR1 KGHSH and CDR2 LQKENI. CDR3 in amino acids: CASSLTGPGEQPQHF. The CDR3 nucleotides are TGTGCCAGCTCACTTACAGGGCCCGGGGAACAGCCCCAGCATTTT.

This chain uses TRBV2 with TRBJ1-3; D call uncertain. Germline V gene lookup returns CDR1 SNHLY and CDR2 FYNNEI. Trimming took 7 bases from V and 0 from J, leaving 7 bases between them. The CDR3 extends over 13 amino acids. Written as DNA, the CDR3 is TGTGCCAGCAATCCAGACTCTGGAAACACCATATATTTT. It yields the protein CASNPDSGNTIYF.

This clone was counted between two and nine times. This sample includes further DNA sequences coding for the same CDR3. V usage is TRBV5-1 and J usage is TRBJ2-1, with D perhaps matching TRBD1 (6 bases). Germline V CDR1 and CDR2: SGHRS, YFSETQ. V gave up 10 bases and J gave up 7 bases, with 15 bases separating them. This CDR3 has 12 residues. The CDR3: CASSLQGNEQFF. CDR3 nucleotides: TGCGCCTCTAGCCTACAGGGAAATGAGCAGTTCTTC.

This clone was recorded once. The V and J genes are TRBV5-6 and TRBJ2-7; possibly TRBD2 for D (5 bases). The V gene's germline CDR1 is SGHDT and CDR2 YYEEEE. There are 16 residues in the CDR3. V was trimmed by 0 bases and J by 3 bases, leaving 16 bases between them. CDR3 nucleotides: TGTGCCAGCAGCTTGGGGATCGGGCAAAGCGGCTACGAGCAGTACTTC. It yields the protein CASSLGIGQSGYEQYF.

V gene TRBV30 combines with J gene TRBJ2-1; TRBD2 is a possible D gene (6 bases). CDR1 is GTSNPN, CDR2 SVGIG, per germline (reference sequence). The CDR3 has 12 residues. V was cut by 0 bases and J by 7 bases, with 7 bases left in between. The CDR3 sequence: CAWSVRGNEQFF. The CDR3 bases are TGTGCCTGGAGTGTACGGGGGAATGAGCAGTTCTTC. Filled out from reference TRBV30 and TRBJ2-1, the complete variable domain reads SQTIHQWPATLVQPVGSPLSLECTVEGTSNPNLYWYRQAAGRGLQLLFYSVGIGQISSEVPQNLSASRPQDRQFILSSKKLLLSDSGFYLCAWSVRGNEQFFGPGTRLTVL.

The chain has TRBV5-1 and TRBJ2-3; the match to TRBD2 covers 9 bases. Germline assignment: CDR1 SGHRS and CDR2 YFSETQ. The CDR3 has 17 residues. V shed 0 bases and J 4 bases; nucleotides not matched to a gene: 9. CDR3 sequence: CASSLGISGGFADTQYF. The CDR3 coding sequence is TGCGCCAGCAGCTTGGGGATAAGCGGGGGGTTCGCAGATACGCAGTATTTT.

V is TRBV4-2 and J is TRBJ1-2, with 8 bases fitting TRBD1. The J segment lost 8 bases and the V segment lost 2 bases, leaving 13 bases of the junction unmatched. The V gene's germline CDR1 is LGHNA and CDR2 YNFKEQ. The CDR3 length is 16 residues. The CDR3 protein is CASSQPPGQAFSGYTF. The CDR3 DNA is TGTGCCAGCAGCCAACCTCCGGGACAGGCTTTTTCGGGCTACACCTTC.